Below, 29 T cell receptor beta chains from the same sample are listed, as sequenced in a study of shared clonotypes between healthy human individuals. Clones were read by immunoSEQ multiplex PCR, and TCRdb kept only the in-frame ones, dropping some. This table has around 2.1 million clones, about 94% appearing once. Sample: naive CD4+ T cells sorted from blood. Specified subset: CD45RA+ positively selected. The receptors here all came from a man aged 18 to 29 in good health.

The chain recombines TRBV27 with TRBJ1-2; D call uncertain. With 6 bases removed from V and 6 bases from J, the gap between germline ends came to 14 bases. The CDR3 loop spans 13 amino acids. CDR1 and CDR2 (germline): MNHEY, SMNVEV (reference sequence). CDR3 protein: CASRLGGAHGYTF. The CDR3 coding sequence is TGTGCCAGCAGGCTTGGAGGCGCACATGGCTACACCTTC.

The chain uses TRBV18 and TRBJ2-3; D could derive from TRBD1 or TRBD2 (5 bases each). Looked up from germline, CDR1 is KGHSH and CDR2 is LQKENI. V lost 3 bases, J lost 0 bases, and 10 bases lay in between. The CDR3 has 15 residues. The CDR3 sequence: CASSPGPLSTDTQYF. The CDR3 region has the DNA TGTGCCAGCTCACCGGGACCCCTTAGCACAGATACGCAGTATTTT.

This clone was recorded only once. The genes are TRBV9 and TRBJ2-3; 8 nucleotides match TRBD2. CDR3 length: 16 amino acids. After removal of 0 bases from V and 3 bases from J, the junction contained 6 bases not matched to a gene. Germline CDR1 is SGDLS and CDR2 is YYNGEE. This CDR3 is CASSVEPGGRTDTQYF. CDR3 DNA sequence: TGTGCCAGCAGCGTAGAACCGGGCGGGAGGACAGATACGCAGTATTTT.

As DNA, the CDR3 is TGTGCCAGCTCACCACTAGCGGGGTATGAGCAGTTCTTC. Translation gives CASSPLAGYEQFF. The genes are TRBV18 and TRBJ2-1; 8 bases fit TRBD2. This CDR3 has 13 amino acids. J lost 8 bases, V lost 1 base, and 1 base had no gene match. From germline, CDR1 is KGHSH and CDR2 LQKENI.

The chain employs TRBV27 and TRBJ2-2; the match to TRBD1 covers 10 bases. J gave up 8 bases and V 5 bases, and 14 bases lay outside the gene matches. The CDR3 consists of 17 residues. Germline V gene data show CDR1 as MNHEY and CDR2 as SMNVEV (reference sequence). The CDR3 protein is CASSPTPGQGFFGELFF. The CDR3 nucleotides read TGTGCCAGCAGTCCCACCCCGGGACAGGGGTTCTTTGGGGAGCTGTTTTTT.

This clone was counted once. DNA of the CDR3: TGTGCCAGCAGTTACTCTCAGGTCTCCTACAATGAGCAGTTCTTC. As protein: CASSYSQVSYNEQFF. The chain carries TRBV6-6 and TRBJ2-1; D not resolved. Looked up from germline, CDR1 is MNHNY and CDR2 is SVGAGI (reference sequence). Trimming took off 0 bases at V and 0 bases at J, with 6 bases between the two ends. The CDR3 consists of 15 residues.

This chain links TRBV7-2 with TRBJ2-6; 10 positions agree with TRBD2. The CDR3 sequence is 18 residues long. V shed 2 bases and J 2 bases; nucleotides not matched to a gene: 6. The germline CDR1 and CDR2 sequences are SGHTA and FQGNSA. The CDR3 coding sequence is TGTGCCAGCAGCTTATCGGCTAGCGGGAGCACTGGGGCCAACGTCCTGACTTTC. Translating gives CASSLSASGSTGANVLTF.

The table lists this clone with a few counts. This chain links TRBV2 with TRBJ1-5; 8 nucleotides align to TRBD1. Germline V CDR1 and CDR2: SNHLY, FYNNEI. With 4 bases clipped from V and 5 bases from J, the junction kept 1 base outside the gene matches. This CDR3 spans 13 amino acids. The CDR3 protein is CASSVDRDQPQHF. As DNA, the CDR3 is TGTGCCAGCAGTGTGGACAGGGATCAGCCCCAGCATTTT.

This clone has only one observation. The rearrangement uses TRBV28 and TRBJ2-7; 8 bases are shared with TRBD1. The germline CDR1 and CDR2 sequences are MDHEN and SYDVKM. V lost 7 bases, J lost 3 bases, and 11 bases stayed unmatched. The CDR3 contains 15 residues. CDR3: CASTRSGTGDYEQYF. The DNA for the CDR3 is TGTGCCAGCACAAGATCCGGGACAGGCGACTACGAGCAGTACTTC.

The chain has TRBV5-1 and TRBJ1-2; D uncertain. Per the germline V gene, CDR1 is SGHRS and CDR2 is YFSETQ. The V and J ends lost 3 bases and 0 bases respectively, with 18 bases between them. This CDR3 is built from 17 residues. The CDR3 DNA sequence: TGCGCCAGCAGCTCCGGTCCTATTGTACAAGCTAACTATGGCTACACCTTC. The encoded protein is CASSSGPIVQANYGYTF.

In its sample, this clone was seen once. The chain combines TRBV7-2 with TRBJ2-3; TRBD1 is a possible D gene (6 bases). The CDR3 totals 14 residues. The germline V gene encodes CDR1 SGHTA and CDR2 FQGNSA. V was shortened by 4 bases and J by 1 base, with 9 bases between the two germline ends. This chain's CDR3 is CASSSSGGTDTQYF. For the CDR3, the DNA is TGTGCCAGCAGCTCTTCAGGGGGCACAGATACGCAGTATTTT.

CDR3 nucleotide sequence: TGCGCCAGCAGCTACAGGGGGGGAGACACCATATATTTT. Protein product: CASSYRGGDTIYF. The genes are TRBV5-1 and TRBJ1-3; 8 bases are a match to TRBD1. CDR3 length: 13 residues. Germline V lookup: CDR1 SGHRS, CDR2 YFSETQ. Losses at the gene ends were 3 bases for V and 8 bases for J; bases not matched to a gene: 4.

As to this clone: This sample includes further DNA sequences coding for the same CDR3. This rearrangement joins TRBV5-1 to TRBJ2-7; 7 positions match TRBD1. The germline V gene has CDR1 SGHRS and CDR2 YFSETQ. CDR3 length equals 13 residues. Germline trimming cut 4 bases from V and 3 bases from J; bases unmatched to any gene: 4. CDR3 nucleotide sequence: TGCGCCAGCAGCCTTCGACAGGGCTACGAGCAGTACTTC. Translated: CASSLRQGYEQYF. The complete variable domain, with remaining parts taken from reference TRBV5-1 and TRBJ2-7, reads KAGVTQTPRYLIKTRGQQVTLSCSPISGHRSVSWYQQTPGQGLQFLFEYFSETQRNKGNFPGRFSGRQFSNSRSEMNVSTLELGDSALYLCASSLRQGYEQYFGPGTRLTVT.

V and J are TRBV5-6 and TRBJ2-7; possible D gene TRBD2, 6 bases. V shed 7 bases and J shed 7 bases, with 24 bases lying between them. CDR1 is SGHDT and CDR2 is YYEEEE in the germline V gene. The CDR3 runs 15 residues. CDR3 protein: CASSRFSGTYGEQYF. The CDR3 bases are TGTGCCAGCTCCCGGTTTAGCGGAACCTATGGGGAGCAGTACTTC.

V usage is TRBV25-1 and J usage is TRBJ2-2, with TRBD2 matching over 10 bases. Losses at the gene ends were 4 bases for V and 5 bases for J; bases not matched to a gene: 7. Germline V lookup: CDR1 MGHDK, CDR2 SYGVNS. This CDR3 spans 16 amino acids. The DNA for the CDR3 is TGTGCCAGCAGTGGGCTAGCGGGAGTCTATACCGGGGAGCTGTTTTTT. This encodes CASSGLAGVYTGELFF.

This chain uses TRBV30 with TRBJ1-5; D remains ambiguous. Per germline, CDR1 GTSNPN and CDR2 SVGIG (reference sequence). The CDR3 is 13 residues long. V was clipped by 1 base and J by 6 bases, with 10 bases between them. CDR3 sequence: CAWSASSGQPQHF. The CDR3 nucleotides read TGTGCCTGGAGTGCGTCAAGTGGTCAGCCCCAGCATTTT. The full variable domain, completed using reference TRBV30 and TRBJ1-5, is SQTIHQWPATLVQPVGSPLSLECTVEGTSNPNLYWYRQAAGRGLQLLFYSVGIGQISSEVPQNLSASRPQDRQFILSSKKLLLSDSGFYLCAWSASSGQPQHFGDGTRLSIL.

For the CDR3, the DNA is TGCGCCAGCAGCCAAGTACTCACAGTGAGCGGGGAGCTGTTTTTT. Amino acids: CASSQVLTVSGELFF. V and J are TRBV4-1 and TRBJ2-2; D not certain. Germline V lookup: CDR1 MGHRA, CDR2 YSYEKL. This CDR3 contains 15 residues. V dropped 1 base and J dropped 7 bases, with 13 bases sitting between them.

The chain employs TRBV7-2 and TRBJ2-1, with unresolved D. Germline V gene sequence: CDR1 SGHTA, CDR2 FQGNSA. The CDR3 runs to 13 residues. V gave up 4 bases and J gave up 8 bases, with 12 bases separating them. For the CDR3, the DNA is TGTGCCAGCAGCTCGAGAGTTGGGTATGAGCAGTTCTTC. Its protein is CASSSRVGYEQFF.

The chain is built from TRBV6-1 and TRBJ1-5, with D perhaps TRBD1 (5 bases). V lost 1 base and J 4 bases, leaving 20 bases between the germline ends. Germline lookup yields CDR1 MNHNS and CDR2 SASEGT. The CDR3 is made up of 18 amino acids. For the CDR3, the DNA is TGTGCCAGCAGTGAAGGCCGTGCAAGGGGCTCTCTGAATCAGCCCCAGCATTTT. Its protein is CASSEGRARGSLNQPQHF.

The count of this clone is one. The chain couples TRBV6-5 to TRBJ2-7; perhaps D is TRBD1 or TRBD2 (6 bases each). The CDR3 extends over 16 amino acids. Trimming cost V 2 bases and J 0 bases, with 14 bases left between them. The germline CDR1 and CDR2 sequences are MNHEY and SVGAGI. The CDR3 is CASSYASGAPSYEQYF. Written as DNA, the CDR3 is TGTGCCAGCAGTTACGCCTCGGGGGCCCCCTCCTACGAGCAGTACTTC.

To note about this clone: Other DNA sequences of this sample code for an identical CDR3. The V call is TRBV5-1, the J call TRBJ2-7; D remains unclear. The V and J ends lost 4 bases and 2 bases respectively, with 7 bases between them. Germline V CDR1 and CDR2: SGHRS, YFSETQ. This CDR3 contains 12 residues. The DNA of the CDR3 is TGCGCCAGCAGCCTTGGAGCCTACGAGCAGTACTTC. This encodes CASSLGAYEQYF.

This chain uses TRBV19 with TRBJ1-4; no reliable D call. CDR3 length equals 14 residues. V was shortened by 5 bases and J by 5 bases, with 12 bases between the two germline ends. The germline CDR1 and CDR2 sequences are LNHDA and SQIVND (reference sequence). The CDR3 DNA sequence: TGTGCCAGTAGTCCGACCACGGGGAATGAAAAACTGTTTTTT. It is translated as CASSPTTGNEKLFF.

The chain uses TRBV14 and TRBJ1-5; perhaps TRBD1 as D (5 bases). The germline gives CDR1 SGHDN, CDR2 FVKESK. V gave up 1 base and J gave up 3 bases, with 7 bases separating them. The CDR3 covers 14 residues. Here the CDR3 reads CASSQGGPNQPQHF. Written as DNA, the CDR3 is TGTGCCAGCAGCCAAGGGGGCCCCAATCAGCCCCAGCATTTT.

This chain uses TRBV7-2 with TRBJ1-5, with D uncertain. The V end lost 1 base, the J end lost 0 bases, and 7 bases lay between the germline ends. The CDR3 covers 15 residues. CDR1 and CDR2 (germline): SGHTA, FQGNSA. CDR3 nucleotide sequence: TGTGCCAGCAGCTTAGTCCACCTTAGCAATCAGCCCCAGCATTTT. Translation gives CASSLVHLSNQPQHF.

This clone has just a few counts. The genes are TRBV19 and TRBJ1-4; no clear D gene. This CDR3 has 15 amino acids. Deletions cut 1 base from V and 3 bases from J, with 9 bases between. Germline CDR1 and CDR2: LNHDA and SQIVND (reference sequence). CDR3 DNA: TGTGCCAGTAGTATAGTGGGGAACGCTAATGAAAAACTGTTTTTT. Encoded protein: CASSIVGNANEKLFF. Complete variable domain (other parts from reference TRBV19 and TRBJ1-4): DGGITQSPKYLFRKEGQNVTLSCEQNLNHDAMYWYRQDPGQGLRLIYYSQIVNDFQKGDIAEGYSVSREKKESFPLTVTSAQKNPTAFYLCASSIVGNANEKLFFGSGTQLSVL.

A single count supports this clone. The rearrangement uses TRBV6-4 and TRBJ2-7; maybe TRBD1 (6 bases). The V end was cut by 3 bases, the J end by 2 bases, with 20 bases between. The CDR3 runs to 17 residues. Germline values: CDR1 MRHNA, CDR2 SNTAGT. CDR3 amino acids: CASSEGWGQGDTYEQYF. CDR3 bases: TGTGCCAGCAGTGAGGGTTGGGGACAAGGGGATACCTACGAGCAGTACTTC.

The CDR3 sequence is CASTPILLTNQPQHF. The CDR3 DNA follows: TGTGCCAGTACCCCAATACTCCTGACAAATCAGCCCCAGCATTTT. J is TRBJ1-5 and V is TRBV19; no reliable D call. Trimming took off 7 bases at V and 4 bases at J, with 17 bases between the two ends. The CDR3 has 15 residues. CDR1 is LNHDA, CDR2 SQIVND, per germline (reference sequence).

The rearrangement uses TRBV7-6 and TRBJ2-2, with 10 bases that match TRBD2. The CDR3 covers 18 residues. Germline V CDR1 and CDR2: SGHVS, FNYEAQ. J gave up 5 bases and V 5 bases, and 14 bases lay outside the gene matches. The CDR3 sequence: CASSPRPSSGSQTGELFF. The CDR3 nucleotides are TGTGCCAGCAGCCCCCGACCCTCTAGCGGGAGTCAGACCGGGGAGCTGTTTTTT.

This clone was recorded once. This chain joins TRBV10-3 and TRBJ1-5; no reliable D call. Between the trimmed V and J ends, which lost 10 bases and 1 base, there was a span of 11 bases. The germline gives CDR1 ENHRY, CDR2 SYGVKD. The length of the CDR3 is 13 residues. CDR3 DNA sequence: TGTGCCACTTACAGCGGAAGCAATCAGCCCCAGCATTTT. Protein: CATYSGSNQPQHF.